The clone carrying this T cell receptor beta chain was detected many times. Its matching antigen is unknown. These data are taken from a study of blood T cells in healthy people across ages. Study-level findings and limits: Comparison with aged donors showed that long-lived donors had more naive CD4+ cells and higher diversity.

Isolating PBMCs gave at least 6 million of these cells per sample. Per sample, no less than 5 micrograms of total RNA were extracted. Germline V lookup: CDR1 DFQATT, CDR2 SNEGSKA (reference sequence). This CDR3 contains 16 residues. The ends lost 0 bases at V and 5 bases at J; junction bases unmatched: 8. Primed by a sample-barcoded 5' primer and a J-beta primer mix, a second PCR proceeded for about 6 to 12 cycles. Through a template-switch adaptor with 12 random nucleotides, each cDNA molecule received a tag. TCRdb passed the 5' RACE reads through MiXCR, listing each CDR3 protein once. The repertoire holds around 670,000 distinct CDR3 sequences, with around 31% as singletons.

The rearrangement links TRBV20-1 to TRBJ2-5, with TRBD2 matching over 11 bases. The material sequenced was blood. This TCR came from an elderly woman in good health. For the CDR3, the DNA is TGCAGTGCTAGAGATCTAGCGGGAGGTTCATGGGAGACCCAGTACTTC. It is translated as CSARDLAGGSWETQYF.